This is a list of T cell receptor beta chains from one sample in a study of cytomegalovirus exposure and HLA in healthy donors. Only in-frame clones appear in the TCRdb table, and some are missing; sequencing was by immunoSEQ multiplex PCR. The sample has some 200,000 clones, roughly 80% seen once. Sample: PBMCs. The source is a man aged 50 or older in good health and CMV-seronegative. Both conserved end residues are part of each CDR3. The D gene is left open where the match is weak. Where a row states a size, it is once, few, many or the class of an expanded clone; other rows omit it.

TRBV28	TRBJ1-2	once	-	CASSLRTDNGYTF	TGTGCCAGCAGTTTACGGACAGATAATGGCTACACCTTC
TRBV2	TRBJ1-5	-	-	CASRSDSLGNQPQHF	TGTGCCAGCAGATCGGACAGCTTGGGTAATCAGCCCCAGCATTTT
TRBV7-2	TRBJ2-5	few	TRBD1	CASSPDRGETQYF	TGTGCCAGCAGCCCGGACAGGGGAGAGACCCAGTACTTC
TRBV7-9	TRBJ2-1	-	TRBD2	CASSPSEGLAAYNEQFF	TGTGCCAGCAGCCCTTCCGAGGGGCTAGCGGCCTACAATGAGCAGTTCTTC
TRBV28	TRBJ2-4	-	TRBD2	CASSLAEAKNIQYF	TGTGCCAGCAGCCTAGCGGAAGCCAAAAACATTCAGTACTTC
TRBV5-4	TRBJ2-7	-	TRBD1	CASSPNRGYEQYF	TGTGCCAGCAGCCCTAACAGGGGTTACGAGCAGTACTTC
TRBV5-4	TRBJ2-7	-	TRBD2	CASSVSGRANEQYF	TGTGCCAGCAGCGTTAGCGGGAGGGCCAACGAGCAGTACTTC
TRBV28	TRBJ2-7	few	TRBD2	CASSSGSSYEQYF	TGTGCCAGCAGTAGCGGGAGCTCCTACGAGCAGTACTTC
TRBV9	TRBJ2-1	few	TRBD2	CASSGFPTSGTVQEQFF	TGTGCCAGCAGCGGCTTTCCGACTAGCGGGACTGTCCAGGAGCAGTTCTTC
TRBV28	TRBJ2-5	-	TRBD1	CAGSRDRGRETQYF	TGTGCCGGCTCCCGGGACAGGGGCCGGGAGACCCAGTACTTC
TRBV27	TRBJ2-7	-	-	CASSEPGYEQYF	TGTGCCAGCAGTGAACCGGGATACGAGCAGTACTTC
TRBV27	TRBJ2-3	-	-	CASPPTPRRVRRTDTQYF	TGTGCCAGCCCCCCTACCCCCCGCAGGGTTCGCCGCACAGATACGCAGTATTTT
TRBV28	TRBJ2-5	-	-	CASSFGGETQYF	TGTGCCAGCAGTTTCGGAGGGGAGACCCAGTACTTC
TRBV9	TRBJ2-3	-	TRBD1	CASSAGQGPDTQYF	TGTGCCAGCAGCGCCGGACAGGGACCAGATACGCAGTATTTT
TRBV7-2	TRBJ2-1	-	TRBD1	CASSLETGAPRRVF	TGTGCCAGCAGCTTAGAGACAGGGGCCCCAAGGAGGGTCTTC
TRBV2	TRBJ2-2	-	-	CASSSRTPGGELFF	TGTGCCAGCAGTTCTCGTACCCCAGGCGGGGAGCTGTTTTTT
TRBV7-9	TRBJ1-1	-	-	CASSSTGDRGPGTEAFF	TGTGCCAGCAGCTCCACGGGAGACAGAGGCCCGGGGACTGAAGCTTTCTTT
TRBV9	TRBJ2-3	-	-	CASSVALGQGTDTQYF	TGTGCCAGCAGCGTAGCTTTGGGGCAGGGCACAGATACGCAGTATTTT
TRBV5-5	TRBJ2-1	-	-	CASSSSGASYNEQFF	TGTGCCAGCAGCTCGAGCGGAGCCTCCTACAATGAGCAGTTCTTC
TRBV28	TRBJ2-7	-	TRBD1	CASTQTGLLEQYF	TGTGCCAGCACCCAGACAGGGCTCCTCGAGCAGTACTTC
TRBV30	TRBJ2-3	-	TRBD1	CAWSGGQGGDTQYF	TGTGCCTGGAGTGGTGGACAGGGCGGAGATACGCAGTATTTT
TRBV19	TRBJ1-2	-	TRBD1	CASSTPQGQGAWGYTF	TGTGCCAGTAGTACCCCCCAGGGACAGGGGGCGTGGGGCTACACCTTC
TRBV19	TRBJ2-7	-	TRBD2	CASSPSGRSYEQYF	TGTGCCAGTAGTCCTAGCGGGAGGAGCTACGAGCAGTACTTC
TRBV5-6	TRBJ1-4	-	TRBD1	CASSFDRDRGNEKLFF	TGTGCCAGCAGCTTCGACCGGGACAGGGGGAACGAAAAACTGTTTTTT
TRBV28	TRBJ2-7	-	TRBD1	CASSWTGPYEQYF	TGTGCCAGCAGTTGGACAGGGCCGTACGAGCAGTACTTC
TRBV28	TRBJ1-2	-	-	CASSRLAGNYGYTF	TGTGCCAGCAGTCGATTGGCAGGGAACTATGGCTACACCTTC
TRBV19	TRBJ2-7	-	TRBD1	CASSPRTGKWYF	TGTGCCAGTAGTCCCCGGACAGGGAAATGGTACTTC
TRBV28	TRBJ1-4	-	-	CASSYGTLTNEKLFF	TGTGCCAGCAGTTATGGGACACTTACTAATGAAAAACTGTTTTTT
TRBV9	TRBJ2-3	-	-	CASSPSASYTDTQYF	TGTGCCAGCAGCCCAAGCGCCAGCTACACAGATACGCAGTATTTT
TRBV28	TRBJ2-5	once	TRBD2	CASSFAGAQQETQYF	TGTGCCAGCAGTTTCGCGGGAGCGCAACAAGAGACCCAGTACTTC
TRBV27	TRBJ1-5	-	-	CASSFIQGNQPQHF	TGTGCCAGCAGTTTTATTCAGGGGAATCAGCCCCAGCATTTT
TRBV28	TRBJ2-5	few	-	CASSLPPGTQYF	TGTGCCAGCAGTTTACCTCCGGGGACCCAGTACTTC
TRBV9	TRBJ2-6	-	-	CASSVVSSGANVLTF	TGTGCCAGCAGCGTCGTTAGCTCTGGGGCCAACGTCCTGACTTTC
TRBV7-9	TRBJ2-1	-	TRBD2	CASSFLAAGYNEQFF	TGTGCCAGCAGCTTTCTAGCGGCCGGATACAATGAGCAGTTCTTC
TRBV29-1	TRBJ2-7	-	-	CSVAGVSSYEQYF	TGCAGCGTTGCCGGGGTAAGCTCCTACGAGCAGTACTTC
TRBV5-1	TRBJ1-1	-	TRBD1	CASSSNFPGQGRGMATEAFF	TGCGCCAGCAGCTCCAATTTTCCGGGACAGGGAAGGGGGATGGCCACTGAAGCTTTCTTT
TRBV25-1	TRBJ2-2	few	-	CASSEIGGGTGELFF	TGTGCCAGCAGTGAAATAGGAGGAGGGACCGGGGAGCTGTTTTTT
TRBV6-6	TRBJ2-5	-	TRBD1	CASRLGTGGGETQYF	TGTGCCAGCAGACTAGGGACAGGGGGGGGAGAGACCCAGTACTTC
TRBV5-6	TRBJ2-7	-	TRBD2	CASSPSPKLAGGPGEQYF	TGTGCCAGCAGCCCCAGCCCAAAACTAGCGGGAGGGCCGGGGGAGCAGTACTTC
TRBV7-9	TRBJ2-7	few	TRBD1	CASSPRVGQVYEQYF	TGTGCCAGCAGTCCACGGGTGGGACAGGTCTACGAGCAGTACTTC
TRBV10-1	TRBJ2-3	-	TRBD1	CASSEKGASHTQYF	TGCGCCAGCAGTGAGAAGGGGGCGTCGCATACGCAGTATTTT
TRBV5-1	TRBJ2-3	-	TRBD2	CASSLPSGSTDTQYF	TGCGCCAGCAGCTTGCCTAGCGGTTCCACAGATACGCAGTATTTT
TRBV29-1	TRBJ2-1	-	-	CSVERSEGNEQFF	TGCAGCGTTGAAAGGTCGGAGGGGAATGAGCAGTTCTTC
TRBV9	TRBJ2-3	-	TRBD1	CASSVDTGVGDTQYF	TGTGCCAGCAGCGTAGACACAGGGGTAGGAGATACGCAGTATTTT
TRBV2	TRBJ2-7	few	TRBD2	CASRLAGQTYEQYF	TGTGCCAGCAGACTAGCGGGGCAGACCTACGAGCAGTACTTC